Listed below are T cell receptor beta chains from one sample, sequenced in a study of blood T cell repertoires in COVID-19. The protocol was immunoSEQ multiplex PCR, while the TCRdb copy is restricted to in-frame clones and leaves out a portion. The data contain 25,000 to 30,000 clones, 85% to 95% of them seen just once; the ten biggest clones take up 0.65% to 0.95%. Specimen: peripheral blood. The receptor source for this set is a woman in her seventies with COVID-19, enrolled during active disease. Both conserved end residues are part of each CDR3. The D gene is left open where the match is weak. Expanded clones get a size class; other rows say once, few or many, or leave the size out.

d_gene,v_gene,j_gene,abundance,CDR3aa,CDR3nt
TRBD1,TRBV15,TRBJ2-7,NA,CATSKDRAKYYEQYF,TGTGCCACCAGCAAGGACAGGGCCAAATACTACGAGCAGTACTTC
NA,TRBV29-1,TRBJ2-7,NA,CSVSRSYEQYF,TGCAGCGTTTCCCGCAGCTACGAGCAGTACTTC
NA,TRBV19,TRBJ1-2,NA,CASNTFGGQNYGYTF,TGTGCCAGTAATACCTTCGGCGGGCAGAACTATGGCTACACCTTC
NA,TRBV9,TRBJ1-3,NA,CASSVEVGLSGNTIYF,TGTGCCAGCAGCGTAGAGGTGGGGCTTAGCGGAAACACCATATATTTT
TRBD1,TRBV28,TRBJ1-2,NA,CASQQGYGYTF,TGTGCCAGCCAACAGGGGTATGGCTACACCTTC
TRBD2,TRBV7-2,TRBJ2-5,NA,CASSSRGGPSQETQYF,TGTGCCAGCAGCTCCCGGGGAGGGCCCTCCCAAGAGACCCAGTACTTC
TRBD2,TRBV4-3,TRBJ2-1,few,CASSQALAGFYNEQFF,TGCGCCAGCAGCCAAGCTCTAGCGGGCTTCTACAATGAGCAGTTCTTC
TRBD2,TRBV28,TRBJ2-1,NA,CASRGRKRELWQFF,TGTGCCAGCAGGGGGCGAAAGCGGGAACTCTGGCAGTTCTTC
TRBD1,TRBV6-2/TRBV6-3,TRBJ1-1,NA,CASSYSRGLNTEAFF,TGTGCCAGCAGTTACTCCAGGGGGCTGAACACTGAAGCTTTCTTT
TRBD2,TRBV6-2/TRBV6-3,TRBJ2-1,NA,CASSYSRSGGYNEQFF,TGTGCCAGCAGTTACTCGAGGAGCGGGGGGTACAATGAGCAGTTCTTC
TRBD2,TRBV6-5,TRBJ2-4,once,CASTPGGEAKNIQYF,TGTGCCAGCACCCCCGGGGGGGAAGCCAAAAACATTCAGTACTTC
NA,TRBV6-6,TRBJ1-3,NA,CASSYEGRLSGNTIYF,TGTGCCAGCAGTTACGAAGGCAGACTTTCTGGAAACACCATATATTTT
NA,TRBV7-9,TRBJ2-7,NA,CASSLDRQSTYEQYF,TGTGCCAGCAGCTTAGACAGGCAATCTACCTACGAGCAGTACTTC
NA,TRBV19,TRBJ2-5,NA,CASSMGPNQETQYF,TGTGCCAGTAGTATGGGGCCTAACCAAGAGACCCAGTACTTC
NA,TRBV7-2,TRBJ2-5,NA,CASSPSYFYETQYF,TGTGCCAGCAGCCCCTCGTATTTCTACGAGACCCAGTACTTC
NA,TRBV2,TRBJ1-5,NA,CASSERSYSNQPQHF,TGTGCCAGCAGTGAACGCAGTTATAGCAATCAGCCCCAGCATTTT
TRBD1,TRBV7-2,TRBJ1-5,NA,CASSLSIQGAPQHF,TGTGCCAGCAGCTTATCAATTCAGGGGGCTCCCCAGCATTTT